The 20 T cell receptor beta chains given below trace back to one sample, sequenced in a study of shared clonotypes between healthy human individuals. Repertoires were generated with immunoSEQ multiplex PCR, while TCRdb's copy carries only in-frame clones and drops some. This sample has a few hundred thousand clones, with around 77% found just once. The sample was PBMCs. These TCRs come from a woman in her thirties or forties in good health. Some clones in this sample may be carry-over from other donors' samples.

This clone has just a few counts. The same CDR3 also results from other DNA sequences found in this sample. V gene TRBV27 combines with J gene TRBJ1-1; 7 bases map to TRBD1. The V and J ends lost 5 bases and 1 base, in that order; junction bases with no gene match: 4. In germline, CDR1 is MNHEY, CDR2 SMNVEV (reference sequence). This CDR3 region has 14 residues. The CDR3 region is CASSPGTANTEAFF. The CDR3 DNA follows: TGTGCCAGCAGTCCGGGGACAGCGAACACTGAAGCTTTCTTT.

In regard to this clone: With only one base between it and a far larger clone, this is likely a read error. Within the sample, other DNA sequences also encode this same CDR3. CDR3 region: CSVGTGVVNEQFF. The CDR3 DNA is TGCAGCGTCGGGACAGGAGTGGTCAATGAGCAGTTCTTC. The chain combines TRBV29-1 with TRBJ2-1, with 8 bases lining up with TRBD1. CDR1 is SQVTM, CDR2 ANQGSEA, per germline. V lost 6 bases to trimming and J lost 6 bases; unmatched junction nucleotides: 7. The CDR3 runs 13 residues.

A remark on this clone: A much larger clone lies one base from this, so it may be a read error. This chain joins TRBV29-1 and TRBJ1-2; D perhaps matches TRBD1 (6 bases). This CDR3 has 14 amino acids. V gave up 1 base and J gave up 9 bases, with 18 bases separating them. Germline V gene sequence: CDR1 SQVTM, CDR2 ANQGSEA. CDR3 protein: CSVEGSGTRGRYTF. DNA of the CDR3: TGCAGCGTTGAAGGCTCCGGGACAAGGGGCCGCTACACCTTC. Full variable domain (missing parts from reference TRBV29-1 and TRBJ1-2): SAVISQKPSRDICQRGTSLTIQCQVDSQVTMMFWYRQQPGQSLTLIATANQGSEATYESGFVIDKFPISRPNLTFSTLTVSNMSPEDSSIYLCSVEGSGTRGRYTFGSGTRLTVV.

The chain couples TRBV9 to TRBJ2-2; D remains unclear. V lost 7 bases, J lost 6 bases, and 19 bases lay in between. Germline CDR1 is SGDLS and CDR2 is YYNGEE. CDR3 size: 15 residues. DNA of the CDR3: TGTGCCAGCGCCCAGAGCCCCAGTACCCCCGGGGAGCTGTTTTTT. It codes for CASAQSPSTPGELFF.

This chain joins TRBV11-3 and TRBJ2-1; TRBD1 is a possible D gene (5 bases). Per germline, CDR1 SGHNT and CDR2 YENEEA. The CDR3 is 14 amino acids. The germline V and J ends were trimmed by 5 bases and 7 bases, with 15 bases remaining between them. CDR3 DNA: TGTGCCAGCAGCCCCCCCGACAGACGTAATGAGCAGTTCTTC. This codes for CASSPPDRRNEQFF.

This clone came up a few times. V usage is TRBV30 and J usage is TRBJ2-7; 9 bases line up with TRBD2. V trimming: 4 bases; J trimming: 6 bases; junction bases outside the gene matches: 28. This CDR3 contains 20 residues. Germline V gives CDR1 GTSNPN, CDR2 SVGIG (reference sequence). The CDR3 here is CAWISPGTSFEISSYGEQYF. The CDR3 nucleotides are TGTGCCTGGATTTCTCCGGGGACTAGCTTCGAGATCTCCTCTTATGGCGAGCAGTACTTC.

This sequence joins TRBV6-1 and TRBJ2-1; D might be TRBD1 (5 bases). This CDR3 spans 12 amino acids. V was cut by 7 bases and J by 6 bases, with 10 bases left in between. The germline V gene encodes CDR1 MNHNS and CDR2 SASEGT. The DNA of the CDR3 is TGTGCCAGCAACCAGGGCCGCAATGAGCAGTTCTTC. This encodes CASNQGRNEQFF.

A word on this clone: Since a far larger clone is one base different, this is likely a read error. The chain employs TRBV28 and TRBJ2-6, with a tentative D call TRBD1 (6 bases). The V gene's germline CDR1 is MDHEN and CDR2 SYDVKM. CDR3 length equals 16 residues. CDR3 in amino acids: CASSSGQLDGANVPTF. The CDR3 DNA reads TGTGCCAGCAGTTCCGGACAGTTAGATGGGGCCAACGTCCCGACTTTC.

The rearrangement links TRBV9 to TRBJ2-1; tentatively, D is TRBD1 (6 bases). Trimming shortened V by 0 bases and J by 5 bases, and 15 bases separated the two germline ends. The CDR3 totals 16 residues. Germline CDR1 is SGDLS and CDR2 is YYNGEE. The CDR3 protein is CASSVDPGARNNEQFF. For the CDR3, the DNA is TGTGCCAGCAGCGTAGATCCAGGGGCAAGGAACAATGAGCAGTTCTTC.

This clone was detected only once. A much bigger clone sits one base away, suggesting this may be a read error. This same CDR3 is encoded by further DNA sequences in the sample. The V and J genes are TRBV27 and TRBJ2-1; TRBD2 matches 11 bases. The germline V gene encodes CDR1 MNHEY and CDR2 SMNVEV (reference sequence). Unmatched junction bases numbered 16, after V lost 5 bases and J lost 10 bases. This CDR3 is 17 amino acids long. The CDR3 sequence: CASSQAMGLAGGNEQFF. The CDR3 coding sequence is TGTGCCAGCAGTCAAGCAATGGGGCTAGCGGGAGGCAACGAGCAGTTCTTC.

The chain employs TRBV5-1 and TRBJ2-7, with a possible D match to TRBD1 (6 bases). This CDR3 comprises 14 residues. Germline CDR1 is SGHRS and CDR2 is YFSETQ. The V and J ends lost 5 bases and 4 bases respectively, with 16 bases between them. Here the CDR3 reads CASRSGTPAYEQYF. Here the CDR3 DNA reads TGCGCCAGCAGATCCGGGACACCGGCTTACGAGCAGTACTTC.

The chain combines TRBV6-5 with TRBJ2-7; 10 bases align to TRBD2. V lost 3 bases, J lost 6 bases, and 5 bases stayed unmatched. The CDR3 is 14 residues long. Per germline, CDR1 MNHEY and CDR2 SVGAGI. The CDR3 loop reads CASSYRLAGAEQYF. The CDR3 DNA sequence: TGTGCCAGCAGTTATCGGCTAGCGGGAGCCGAGCAGTACTTC.

About this clone: It may be a read error: a sequence one base away is much more abundant. The chain couples TRBV30 to TRBJ2-1; no reliable D call. Germline CDR1 GTSNPN, CDR2 SVGIG (reference sequence). The length of the CDR3 is 14 residues. The ends were cut back, 4 bases at V and 0 bases at J, with 10 bases in the middle. The CDR3: CAWTPRSSYNEQFF. In DNA form, the CDR3 reads TGTGCCTGGACTCCCCGCAGCTCCTACAATGAGCAGTTCTTC.

This clone appeared a single time. The junction differs from germline at one of its ends, possibly a read error. The chain is built from TRBV29-1 and TRBJ1-1; no clear D. The CDR3 runs 13 residues. The germline V gene encodes CDR1 SQVTM and CDR2 ANQGSEA. In DNA form, the CDR3 reads TGCAGCGTTGGCGTGGGCGGGAACACTGAAGCTTCCTTT. Encoded protein: CSVGVGGNTEASF.

The V gene is TRBV13, the J gene TRBJ2-5; 15 bases fit TRBD2. CDR3 size: 17 residues. J gave up 3 bases and V 5 bases, and 7 bases lay outside the gene matches. Germline values: CDR1 PRHDT, CDR2 FYEKMQ (reference sequence). Written as DNA, the CDR3 is TGTGCCAGCAGCAAGGGACTAGCGGGAGGCAAGGAAGAGACCCAGTACTTC. Amino acids: CASSKGLAGGKEETQYF.

V and J are TRBV28 and TRBJ2-2, with 10 bases identical to TRBD2. V was pared by 3 bases and J by 7 bases, with 5 bases of the junction left unmatched. Germline V gives CDR1 MDHEN, CDR2 SYDVKM. This CDR3 spans 15 amino acids. In DNA, the CDR3 is TGTGCCAGCAGTTTGCTAGCGGGAGCCGGCGGGGAGCTGTTTTTT. It specifies CASSLLAGAGGELFF.

As regards this clone: Germline and junction disagree at one end, which may indicate a read error. Different DNA sequences within this sample yield the same CDR3. The chain couples TRBV29-1 to TRBJ1-1; weak D call: TRBD1 (5 bases). Looked up from germline, CDR1 is SQVTM and CDR2 is ANQGSEA. The CDR3 has 13 residues. The CDR3 bases are TGCAGCGTTGAGGGGCAGAGGAACACTGAAGCCTTCTTT. Residues: CSVEGQRNTEAFF.

The chain couples TRBV29-1 to TRBJ2-1; D not resolved. Germline assignment: CDR1 SQVTM and CDR2 ANQGSEA. The V gene lost 7 bases and the J gene lost 1 base, with 8 bases spanning the gap. This CDR3 is built from 12 residues. The CDR3: CSAPWSYNEQFF. In nucleotides, the CDR3 is TGCAGCGCCCCGTGGTCCTACAATGAGCAGTTCTTC.

In this sample, this clone turned up a few times. CDR3 sequence (DNA): TGTGCCAGCAGCTTACGGTACAATCAGCCCCAGCATTTT. It encodes CASSLRYNQPQHF. The V gene is TRBV7-2, the J gene TRBJ1-5; no clear D gene. This CDR3 contains 13 residues. From germline, CDR1 is SGHTA and CDR2 FQGNSA. V lost 2 bases and J lost 3, with 5 bases in between.

This clone occurred once. J is TRBJ2-6 and V is TRBV6-5, with D tentatively TRBD1 (6 bases). V was trimmed by 4 bases and J by 6 bases, leaving 16 bases between them. Germline V gives CDR1 MNHEY, CDR2 SVGAGI. There are 16 residues in the CDR3. The DNA for the CDR3 is TGTGCCAGCAGTTCCCCGGGACACCCTCTGGCCAACGTCCTGACTTTC. Translating gives CASSSPGHPLANVLTF.